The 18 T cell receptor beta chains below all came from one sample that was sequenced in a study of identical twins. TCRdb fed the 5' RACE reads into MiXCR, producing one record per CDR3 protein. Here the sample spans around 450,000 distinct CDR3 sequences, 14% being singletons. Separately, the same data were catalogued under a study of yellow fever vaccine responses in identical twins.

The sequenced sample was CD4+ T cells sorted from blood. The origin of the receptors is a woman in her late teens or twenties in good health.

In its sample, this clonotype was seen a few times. The DNA of the CDR3 is TGTGCCAGCAGCTTTGGTGACCGAAGCGGACCCACCTACGAGCAGTACTTC. This codes for CASSFGDRSGPTYEQYF. This chain connects TRBV12-1 to TRBJ2-7; TRBD2 is the table's D call and was not checked against the DNA. TRBV12-1 corresponds to a pseudogene. The CDR3 consists of 17 residues.

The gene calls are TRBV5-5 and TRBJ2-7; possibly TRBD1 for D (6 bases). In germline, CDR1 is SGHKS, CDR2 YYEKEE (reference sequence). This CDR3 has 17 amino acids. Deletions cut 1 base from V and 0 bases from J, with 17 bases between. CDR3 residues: CASSLYMGAGSSYEQYF. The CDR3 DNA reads TGTGCCAGCAGCTTGTATATGGGGGCAGGGAGCTCCTACGAGCAGTACTTC. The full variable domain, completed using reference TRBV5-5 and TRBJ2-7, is DAGVTQSPTHLIKTRGQQVTLRCSPISGHKSVSWYQQVLGQGPQFIFQYYEKEERGRGNFPDRFSARQFPNYSSELNVNALLLGDSALYLCASSLYMGAGSSYEQYFGPGTRLTVT.

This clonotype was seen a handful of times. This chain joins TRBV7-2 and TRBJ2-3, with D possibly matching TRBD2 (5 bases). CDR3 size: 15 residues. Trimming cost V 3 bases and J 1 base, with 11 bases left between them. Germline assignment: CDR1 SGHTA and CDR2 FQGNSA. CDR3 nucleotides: TGTGCCAGCAGCTTCGATGGAGGTGGCACAGATACGCAGTATTTT. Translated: CASSFDGGGTDTQYF.

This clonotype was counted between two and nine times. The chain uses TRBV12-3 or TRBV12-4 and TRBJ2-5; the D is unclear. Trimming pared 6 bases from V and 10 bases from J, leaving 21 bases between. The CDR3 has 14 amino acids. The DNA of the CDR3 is TGTGCCAGCAGCCGAATGACACCCCCCGGTGACCAGTACTTC. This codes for CASSRMTPPGDQYF.

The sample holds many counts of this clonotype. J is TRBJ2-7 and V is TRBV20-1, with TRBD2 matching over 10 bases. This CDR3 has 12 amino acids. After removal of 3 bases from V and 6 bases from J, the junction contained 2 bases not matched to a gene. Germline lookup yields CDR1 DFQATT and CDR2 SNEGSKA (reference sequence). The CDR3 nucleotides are TGCAGTGCTAGTACTAGCGGGACCGAGCAGTACTTC. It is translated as CSASTSGTEQYF.

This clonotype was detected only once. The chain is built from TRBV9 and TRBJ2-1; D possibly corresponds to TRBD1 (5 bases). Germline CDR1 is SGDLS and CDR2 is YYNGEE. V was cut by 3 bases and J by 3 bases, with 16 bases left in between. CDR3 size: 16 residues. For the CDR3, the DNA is TGTGCCAGCAGCGCGGAAGGGTGGGGCCACTACAATGAGCAGTTCTTC. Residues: CASSAEGWGHYNEQFF.

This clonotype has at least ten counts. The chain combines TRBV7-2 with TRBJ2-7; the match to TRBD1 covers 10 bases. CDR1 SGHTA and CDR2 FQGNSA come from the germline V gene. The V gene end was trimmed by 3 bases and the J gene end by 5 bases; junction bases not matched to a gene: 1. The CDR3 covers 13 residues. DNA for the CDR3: TGTGCCAGCAGCTTCGGGACAGGGGACGAGCAGTACTTC. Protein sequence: CASSFGTGDEQYF.

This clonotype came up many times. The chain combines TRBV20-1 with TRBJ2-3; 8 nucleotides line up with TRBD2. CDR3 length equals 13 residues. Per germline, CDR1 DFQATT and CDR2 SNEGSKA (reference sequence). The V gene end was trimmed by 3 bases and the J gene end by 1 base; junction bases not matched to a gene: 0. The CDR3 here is CSARTSGTDTQYF. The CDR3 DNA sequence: TGCAGTGCTAGGACTAGCGGCACAGATACGCAGTATTTT.

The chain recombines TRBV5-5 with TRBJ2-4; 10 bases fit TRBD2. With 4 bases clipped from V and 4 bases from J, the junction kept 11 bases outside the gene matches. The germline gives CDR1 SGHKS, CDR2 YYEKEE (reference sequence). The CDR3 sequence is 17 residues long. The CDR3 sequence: CASSVGRVAGGKNIQYF. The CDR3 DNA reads TGTGCCAGCAGCGTTGGGAGGGTAGCGGGGGGAAAAAACATTCAGTACTTC. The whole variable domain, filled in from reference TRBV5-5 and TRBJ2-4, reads DAGVTQSPTHLIKTRGQQVTLRCSPISGHKSVSWYQQVLGQGPQFIFQYYEKEERGRGNFPDRFSARQFPNYSSELNVNALLLGDSALYLCASSVGRVAGGKNIQYFGAGTRLSVL.

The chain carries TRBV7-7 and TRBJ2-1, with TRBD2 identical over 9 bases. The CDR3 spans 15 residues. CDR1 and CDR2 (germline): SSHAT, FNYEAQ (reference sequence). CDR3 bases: TGTGCTAAACGGGCAGCGGGGGGCCCCGACAATGAGCAGTTCTTC. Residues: CAKRAAGGPDNEQFF.

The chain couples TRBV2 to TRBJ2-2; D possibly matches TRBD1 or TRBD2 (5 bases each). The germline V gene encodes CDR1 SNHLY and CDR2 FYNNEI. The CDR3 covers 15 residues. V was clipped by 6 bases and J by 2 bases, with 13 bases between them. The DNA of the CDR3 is TGTGCCAGCAGGAGGGACGGGCTCAACACCGGGGAGCTGTTTTTT. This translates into CASRRDGLNTGELFF.

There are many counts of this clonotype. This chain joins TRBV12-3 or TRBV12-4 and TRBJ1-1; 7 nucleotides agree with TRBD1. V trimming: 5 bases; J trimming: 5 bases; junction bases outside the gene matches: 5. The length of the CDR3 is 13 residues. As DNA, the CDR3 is TGTGCCAGCAGTCCATACAGGGGAACTGAAGCTTTCTTT. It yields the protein CASSPYRGTEAFF.

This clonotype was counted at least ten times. DNA for the CDR3: TGTGCCACCAGCTCCACAGAAGGCTACTATGGCTACACCTTC. Residues: CATSSTEGYYGYTF. This chain uses TRBV24-1 with TRBJ1-2; D gene uncertain. V dropped 7 bases and J dropped 3 bases, with 14 bases sitting between them. Germline CDR1 and CDR2: KGHDR and SFDVKD. The CDR3 covers 14 residues.

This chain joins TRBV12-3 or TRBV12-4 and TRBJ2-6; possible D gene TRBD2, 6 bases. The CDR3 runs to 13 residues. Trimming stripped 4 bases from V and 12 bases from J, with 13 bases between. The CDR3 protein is CASSSRGTRVLTF. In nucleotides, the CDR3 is TGTGCCAGCAGTTCCCGGGGGACGCGCGTCCTGACTTTC.

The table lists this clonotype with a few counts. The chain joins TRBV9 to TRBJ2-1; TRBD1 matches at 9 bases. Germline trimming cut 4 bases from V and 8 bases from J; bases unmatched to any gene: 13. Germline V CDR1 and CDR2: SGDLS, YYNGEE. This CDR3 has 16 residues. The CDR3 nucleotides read TGTGCCAGCAGCCCCCATCCCGGGACAGGGTTCGATGAGCAGTTCTTC. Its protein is CASSPHPGTGFDEQFF.

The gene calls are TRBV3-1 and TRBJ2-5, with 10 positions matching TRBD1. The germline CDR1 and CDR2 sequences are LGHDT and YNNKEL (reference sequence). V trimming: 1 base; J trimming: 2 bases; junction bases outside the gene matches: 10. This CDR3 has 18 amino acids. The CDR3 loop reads CASSQGRPGQGTQETQYF. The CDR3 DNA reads TGTGCCAGCAGCCAAGGAAGACCGGGACAGGGGACTCAAGAGACCCAGTACTTC.

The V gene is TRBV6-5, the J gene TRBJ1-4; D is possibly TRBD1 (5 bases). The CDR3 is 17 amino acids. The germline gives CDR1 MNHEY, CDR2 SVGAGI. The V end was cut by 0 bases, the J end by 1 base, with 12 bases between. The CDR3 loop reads CASSYSWGGKTNEKLFF. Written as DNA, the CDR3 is TGTGCCAGCAGTTACTCGTGGGGCGGGAAAACTAATGAAAAACTGTTTTTT.

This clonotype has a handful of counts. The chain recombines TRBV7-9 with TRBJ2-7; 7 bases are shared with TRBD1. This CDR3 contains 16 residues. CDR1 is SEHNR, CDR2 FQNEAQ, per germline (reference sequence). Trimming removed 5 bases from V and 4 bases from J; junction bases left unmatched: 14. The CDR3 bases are TGTGCCAGCAGCCAGAACTACAGGGGCCCCCTATACGAGCAGTACTTC. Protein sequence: CASSQNYRGPLYEQYF.